Given below is one T cell receptor beta chain in context. The antigen is not known. PRAID combined immunodeficiency and autoinflammation. The entry originates in a study of stem cell transplantation in POMP-related autoinflammatory disease. As for the study in general: Defective thymoproteasomes were hypothesized to impair CD8+ T-cell positive selection. The study's findings and limits: Across all analyzed T-cell subsets, patients with PRAID tended toward reduced diversity and increased clonality.

Using immunoSEQ multiplex PCR, the repertoire was profiled, and TCRdb retains in-frame clones only, with some absent. The sample has tens of thousands of clones, around 90% seen once. This receptor was obtained from a human patient with POMP-related autoinflammation and immune dysregulation (PRAID). Some T cells may be graft donor cells. The sequences come from CD4+ T cells from PBMCs, collected after stem cell transplantation.

CDR3: CASSRVPESNQPQHF. The CDR3 DNA reads TGTGCCAGCAGCCGCGTACCGGAGAGCAATCAGCCCCAGCATTTT. This chain links TRBV9 with TRBJ1-5; D remains unclear. Germline V CDR1 and CDR2: SGDLS, YYNGEE. The V end lost 4 bases, the J end lost 1 base, and 12 bases lay between the germline ends. This CDR3 has 15 amino acids.